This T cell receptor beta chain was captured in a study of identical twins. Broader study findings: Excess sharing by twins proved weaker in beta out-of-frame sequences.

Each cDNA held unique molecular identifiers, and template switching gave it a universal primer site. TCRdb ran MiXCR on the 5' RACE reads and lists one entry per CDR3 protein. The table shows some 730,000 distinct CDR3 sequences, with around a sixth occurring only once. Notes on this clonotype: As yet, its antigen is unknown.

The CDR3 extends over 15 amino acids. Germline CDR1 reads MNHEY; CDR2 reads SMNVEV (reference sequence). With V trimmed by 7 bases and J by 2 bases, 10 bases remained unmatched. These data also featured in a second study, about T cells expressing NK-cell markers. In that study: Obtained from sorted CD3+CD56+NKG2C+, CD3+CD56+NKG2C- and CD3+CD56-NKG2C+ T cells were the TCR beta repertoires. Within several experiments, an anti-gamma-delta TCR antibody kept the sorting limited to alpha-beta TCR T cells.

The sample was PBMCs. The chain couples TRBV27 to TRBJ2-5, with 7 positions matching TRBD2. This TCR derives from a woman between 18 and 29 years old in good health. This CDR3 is CASTLTSSRQETQYF. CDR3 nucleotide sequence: TGTGCCAGCACTTTGACTAGCAGCCGGCAAGAGACCCAGTACTTC.